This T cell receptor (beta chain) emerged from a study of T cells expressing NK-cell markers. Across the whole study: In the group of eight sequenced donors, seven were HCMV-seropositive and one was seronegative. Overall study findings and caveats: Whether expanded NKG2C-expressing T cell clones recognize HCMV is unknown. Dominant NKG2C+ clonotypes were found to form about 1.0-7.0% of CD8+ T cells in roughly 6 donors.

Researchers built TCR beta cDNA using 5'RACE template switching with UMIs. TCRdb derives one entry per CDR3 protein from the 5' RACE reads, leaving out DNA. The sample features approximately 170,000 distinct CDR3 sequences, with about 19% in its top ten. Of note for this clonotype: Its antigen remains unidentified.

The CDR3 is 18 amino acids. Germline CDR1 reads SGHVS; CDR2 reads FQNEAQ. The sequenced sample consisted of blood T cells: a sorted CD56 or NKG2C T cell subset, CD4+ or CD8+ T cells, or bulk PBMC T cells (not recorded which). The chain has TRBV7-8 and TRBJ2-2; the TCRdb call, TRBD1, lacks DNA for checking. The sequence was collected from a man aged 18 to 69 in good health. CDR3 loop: CASSLDPLGGEVSGELFF.